This TCR beta chain was sequenced for a study of blood T cell repertoires in COVID-19. On the study more broadly: Acute and convalescent COVID-19 samples came from the United States, Italy and Spain. The analysed material was cDNA or gDNA that came from T cells, B-cell-depleted T cells, or PBMCs.

From germline, CDR1 is MDHEN and CDR2 SYDVKM. This CDR3 spans 14 amino acids. V dropped 7 bases and J dropped 2; count of bases not matched to a gene: 8. Clones were sequenced by immunoSEQ multiplex PCR, and TCRdb holds only the in-frame ones, with some missing. The sample has 250,000 to 300,000 clones; roughly 90% are singletons. Cohorts were determined from participant-reported clinical history. Symptom resolution, clearance, or two negative PCRs marked donors in Cohort 3 as recovered. The sample comprised PBMCs or T cells enriched from blood (not recorded which). The chain has TRBV28 and TRBJ2-7, with TRBD2 matching 7 bases. The receptor comes from a woman aged 25 to 39 who had recovered from COVID-19. The CDR3 region is CASTIGGRAYEQYF. Written as DNA, the CDR3 is TGTGCCAGCACCATCGGGGGGAGGGCCTACGAGCAGTACTTC.